This T cell receptor beta chain was sequenced during a study of shared clonotypes between healthy human individuals. Study-wide results and caveats: Across subsets, estimated richness was generally greater for naive than for memory populations.

The test was conducted at deep level. Data came from immunoSEQ multiplex PCR; TCRdb stores just in-frame clones and leaves some out. Counted here are over a million clones, 60% to 80% occurring once; the ten biggest clones make up approximately 1.5%. For this clone: Its antigen is not known.

CD45RA+ naive and CD45RA-negative memory subsets were separated from CD4+ cells. The sample was memory CD4+ T cells sorted from blood. The subset here: CD45RA-negative fraction. The receptor's source is a man aged 18 to 30 in good health.

CDR3 loop: CASSPLRGEGYGYTF. In nucleotides, the CDR3 is TGCGCCAGCAGCCCTCTCCGGGGCGAAGGCTATGGCTACACCTTC. This rearrangement joins TRBV4-3 to TRBJ1-2; D perhaps matches TRBD1 (5 bases). CDR1 is LGHNA and CDR2 is YSLEER in the germline V gene. Trimming took 4 bases from V and 4 from J, leaving 16 bases between them. CDR3 length: 15 residues.